These 2 T cell receptor beta chains originate from one sample sequenced in a study of cytomegalovirus exposure and HLA in healthy donors. Use of 60 Vbeta and 13 Jbeta primers characterized the PCR. TCRdb keeps only in-frame clones here, not all; method: immunoSEQ multiplex PCR. Of 150,000 to 200,000 clones listed, 79% were seen once; the top ten hold over 2%. The specimen sequenced was PBMCs. These TCRs come from a woman aged 50 to 65 in good health and CMV-seronegative.

This chain uses TRBV7-2 with TRBJ2-1; D might be TRBD1 (5 bases). V lost 1 base and J 2 bases, leaving 12 bases between the germline ends. CDR3 length equals 16 residues. CDR1 SGHTA and CDR2 FQGNSA come from the germline V gene. The CDR3 sequence is CASSLEGSVPYNEQFF. The CDR3 nucleotides read TGTGCCAGCAGCTTAGAGGGGTCGGTCCCCTACAATGAGCAGTTCTTC.

The CDR3 nucleotides are TGCGCCCCCCCCGTCGATCAGCCCCAGCATTTT. The encoded protein is CAPPVDQPQHF. The J gene is TRBJ1-5, the V gene TRBV5-1; D gene ambiguous. The CDR3 runs to 11 residues. V shed 10 bases and J shed 5 bases, with 10 bases lying between them. Germline V gene sequence: CDR1 SGHRS, CDR2 YFSETQ.